This entry is about one T cell receptor beta chain. The assay was immunoSEQ multiplex PCR, and TCRdb's table has in-frame clones only and misses some. Of about 49,000 clones in the sample, 80% to 90% were seen once. This sample is part of a study of blood T cell repertoires in COVID-19. Study context: Samples taken during acute and convalescent COVID-19 were collected in the United States, Italy and Spain.

The CDR3 covers 16 residues. The germline V gene has CDR1 SEHNR and CDR2 FQNEAQ (reference sequence). V lost 5 bases, J lost 4 bases, and 10 bases stayed unmatched. Sequencing used peripheral blood. The V call is TRBV7-9, the J call TRBJ2-3; 9 bases are shared with TRBD1. The receptor was derived from an elderly man with acute or convalescent COVID-19. CDR3 DNA: TGTGCCAGCAGCCCACCGGGACAGGGCTACCCAGATACGCAGTATTTT. Residues: CASSPPGQGYPDTQYF.